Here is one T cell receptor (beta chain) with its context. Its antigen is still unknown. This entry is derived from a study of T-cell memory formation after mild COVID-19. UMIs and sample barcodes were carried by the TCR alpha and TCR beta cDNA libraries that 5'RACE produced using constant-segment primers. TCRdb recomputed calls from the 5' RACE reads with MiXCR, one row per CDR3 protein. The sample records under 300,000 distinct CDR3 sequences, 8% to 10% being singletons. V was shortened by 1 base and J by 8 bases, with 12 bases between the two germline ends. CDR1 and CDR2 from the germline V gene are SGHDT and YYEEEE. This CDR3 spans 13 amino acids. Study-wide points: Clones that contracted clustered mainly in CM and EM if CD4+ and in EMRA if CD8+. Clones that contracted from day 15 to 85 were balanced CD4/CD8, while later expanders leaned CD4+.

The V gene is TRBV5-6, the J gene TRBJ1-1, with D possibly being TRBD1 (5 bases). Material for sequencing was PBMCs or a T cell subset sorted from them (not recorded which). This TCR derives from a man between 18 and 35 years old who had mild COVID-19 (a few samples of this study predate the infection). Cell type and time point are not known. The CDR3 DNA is TGTGCCAGCAGCTTGTTCGCGTGGACAGAAGCTTTCTTT. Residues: CASSLFAWTEAFF.